The TCR beta chain described here comes from a study of T cells after yellow fever vaccination. About the research overall: In the case of low-cell-number fractions, SMART-Seq v4 Ultra Low Input was used for preparation. Study observations and caveats: Most clones from primary vaccination were detected again post-booster (just under 97% CD4, more than 85% CD8).

The germline V gene has CDR1 LGHNA and CDR2 YSLEER. The V end lost 1 base, the J end lost 0 bases, and 7 bases lay between the germline ends. The CDR3 is made up of 16 amino acids. With regard to this clonotype: The antigen is not known.

TCRdb re-called the 5' RACE reads through MiXCR, storing one row per CDR3 protein. The table records 250,000 to 300,000 distinct CDR3 sequences, around 10% of them present only once. The sequenced sample was CD4+ T cells sorted from PBMCs, obtained 5 days after the yellow fever booster vaccination. The rearrangement links TRBV4-3 to TRBJ1-6; D might be TRBD1 (5 bases). This sequence originates from a man aged 18 to 29 who received the YFV17D yellow fever vaccine. The CDR3 sequence: CASSQAGSSYNSPLHF. CDR3 DNA: TGCGCCAGCAGCCAAGCAGGGAGCTCCTATAATTCACCCCTCCACTTT.